This T cell receptor beta chain was sequenced in a study of T cell changes during pregnancy in multiple sclerosis. Method: immunoSEQ multiplex PCR; TCRdb's copy keeps in-frame clones and lacks some. Of 49,000 or so clones in the sample, roughly 92% were seen once. Germline-derived CDR1 and CDR2 are LNHDA and SQIVND (reference sequence). Trimming left V 6 bases short and J 7 bases short, with 15 bases between. The CDR3 has 13 residues. This clone was counted only a few times. The sequencing here drew on CD4+ T cells from peripheral blood mononuclear cells, taken in the second trimester of pregnancy. This chain links TRBV19 with TRBJ1-1, with a tentative D call TRBD1 (6 bases). This clonotype was obtained from a female donor in good health, enrolled as a control in a pregnancy study. The CDR3 reads CASRHRDVFEAFF. CDR3 sequence (DNA): TGTGCCAGTAGACACAGGGATGTTTTTGAAGCTTTCTTT. Looking up the rest from reference TRBV19 and TRBJ1-1 gives the full variable domain: DGGITQSPKYLFRKEGQNVTLSCEQNLNHDAMYWYRQDPGQGLRLIYYSQIVNDFQKGDIAEGYSVSREKKESFPLTVTSAQKNPTAFYLCASRHRDVFEAFFGQGTRLTVV.